Sequencing of this TCR beta chain was carried out in a study of cytomegalovirus exposure and HLA in healthy donors. In the PCR, 60 Vbeta and 13 Jbeta primers were used. Some clones are missing from TCRdb's copy, which holds only in-frame ones; the method was immunoSEQ multiplex PCR. The sample contains over 40,000 clones, 63% of which appear only once. This clone turned up a few times. The antigen remains undetermined. General study findings and limits: It was taken for granted in presence/absence analyses that sequencing depth across donors was roughly uniform. Researchers reported in a later analysis that a missense DCLRE1C variant was tied to TCR beta V- and J-gene trimming.

The TCR sequence derives from a man aged 55-75 years in good health and CMV-seropositive. Specimen: PBMCs.

CDR3: CAIRAGTGGEETQYF. CDR3 coding DNA: TGTGCCATCAGAGCCGGGACAGGGGGGGAGGAGACCCAGTACTTC. V usage is TRBV10-3 and J usage is TRBJ2-5; TRBD1 matches at 11 bases. Per the germline V gene, CDR1 is ENHRY and CDR2 is SYGVKD. J was trimmed by 5 bases and V by 6 bases; bases with no gene match: 8. The CDR3 loop spans 15 amino acids.